This TCR beta chain comes out of a study of blood T cell repertoires in COVID-19. Across the whole study: Researchers got acute and convalescent COVID-19 samples from the United States, Italy and Spain. In each case, the material was cDNA or gDNA derived from T cells, B-cell-depleted T cells, or PBMCs.

Germline V gene lookup returns CDR1 SGHAT and CDR2 FQNNGV. V dropped 4 bases and J dropped 4 bases, with 13 bases sitting between them. The CDR3 has 14 residues. Original handling: Using reference gene primer amplification, nucleated cell counts were estimated. This table comes from immunoSEQ multiplex PCR, and its TCRdb copy is limited to in-frame clones, with some not included. From that table come the V and J calls and clone size; the DNA was used to work out D and trimming. The repertoire holds more than 150,000 clones, with roughly 89% as singletons. The gene calls are TRBV11-2 and TRBJ1-2, with D maybe TRBD1 (6 bases). This sequence was found in a man in his forties or fifties with acute or convalescent COVID-19. The material sequenced was peripheral blood. Here the CDR3 DNA reads TGTGCCAGCAGCTCACAGGGCTTAACCTATGGCTACACCTTC. This encodes CASSSQGLTYGYTF.